Listed here are 2 T cell receptor beta chains from one sample, sequenced in a study of OX40 agonist ivuxolimab in advanced cancers. Here immunoSEQ multiplex PCR was the method, and the copy in TCRdb shows in-frame clones only, minus some. The data hold 50,000 to 75,000 clones, with approximately 84% observed a single time. The sequencing here drew on CD4+ or CD8+ T cells sorted from blood, taken in a trial of the OX40 agonist ivuxolimab. The receptors come from an adult with an advanced solid tumor such as melanoma, head and neck, liver or kidney cancer.

The genes are TRBV5-6 and TRBJ1-6; 7 bases agree with TRBD1. Looked up from germline, CDR1 is SGHDT and CDR2 is YYEEEE. J lost 18 bases, V lost 2 bases, and 8 bases had no gene match. This CDR3 spans 12 amino acids. The DNA for the CDR3 is TGTGCCAGCAGCTTCCAACAGGGGACCCACCACTTT. This encodes CASSFQQGTHHF.

With respect to this clone: No DNA is shown, since the ends of the CDR3 on it are uncertain; the CDR3 is the one TCRdb lists. The chain recombines TRBV5-1 with TRBJ2-3; the D segment call TRBD1 is taken from the table without a DNA check. The CDR3 sequence runs 17 residues, both termini included. Looked up from germline, CDR1 is SGHRS and CDR2 is YFSETQ. The CDR3 spells CASSLMGQGFLADTQYF.